This TCR beta chain derives from a study of regulatory T cells in long-lasting Graves disease. Whole-study context: Over-5-year antithyroid drug use with positive TSH receptor antibodies defined persistent Graves' disease in the study. Findings and caveats of the study: Favored gene segments in persistent disease were TRBV28, TRBJ1-2 and TRBJ2-5. With 2,500 to 3,500 shared public clonotypes, persistent patients exceeded new patients, who shared approximately 880. Having few samples may have compromised the accuracy.

Notes on this clonotype: Its cognate antigen is unknown. A read error may be the cause here, since a much bigger clone is one base away. The conserved closing phenylalanine or tryptophan is absent in this CDR3, likely reflecting a read error.

The CDR3 length is 17 residues. V gave up 2 bases and J gave up 6 bases, with 22 bases separating them. Through Arm-PCR of CDR3 regions and iRepertoire HTBI primers, TCR beta libraries were built. Each CDR3 protein gets one entry after TCRdb re-called the multiplex PCR reads with MiXCR. The repertoire holds around 450,000 distinct CDR3 sequences, 20% to 25% seen once, with 7.1% in the top ten. Described time point: persistent/refractory GD, antithyroid drugs over 5 years with positive TRAb. Preparation of the TCR library used RNA extracted from PBMCs. This chain uses TRBV12-3 or TRBV12-4 with TRBJ1-2; D is unresolved. The receptor comes from a female donor with Graves disease. This material consisted of peripheral blood mononuclear cells (PBMCs), taken when the disease was refractory, from a patient treated with antithyroid drugs. CDR3 protein: CASSLLITSTLGDGYTV. In DNA form, the CDR3 reads TGTGCCAGCAGTTTATTAATTACGTCCACCCTCGGCGATGGCTACACCGTC.